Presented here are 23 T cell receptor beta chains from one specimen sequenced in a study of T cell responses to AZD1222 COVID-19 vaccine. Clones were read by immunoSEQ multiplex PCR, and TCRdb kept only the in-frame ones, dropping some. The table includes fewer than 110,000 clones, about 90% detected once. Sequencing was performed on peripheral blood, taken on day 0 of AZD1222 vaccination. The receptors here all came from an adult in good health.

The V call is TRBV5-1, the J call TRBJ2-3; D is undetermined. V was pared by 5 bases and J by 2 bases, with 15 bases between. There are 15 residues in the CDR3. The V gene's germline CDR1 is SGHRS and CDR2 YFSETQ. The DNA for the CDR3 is TGCGCCAGCAGGTCCCGGGCAGATACCACAGATACGCAGTATTTT. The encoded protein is CASRSRADTTDTQYF.

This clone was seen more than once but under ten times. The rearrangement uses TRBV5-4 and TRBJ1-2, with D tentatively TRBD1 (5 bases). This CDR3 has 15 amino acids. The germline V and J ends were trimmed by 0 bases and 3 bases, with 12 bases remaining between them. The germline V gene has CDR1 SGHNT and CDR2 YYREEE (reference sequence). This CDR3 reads CASSLGLTDDYGYTF. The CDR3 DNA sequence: TGTGCCAGCAGCTTGGGTTTGACAGATGACTATGGCTACACCTTC.

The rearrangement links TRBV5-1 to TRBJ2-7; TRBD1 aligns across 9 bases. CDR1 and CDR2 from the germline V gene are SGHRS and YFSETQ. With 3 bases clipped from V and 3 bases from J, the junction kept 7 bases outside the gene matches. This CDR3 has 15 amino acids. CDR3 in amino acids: CASSSRQGVRYEQYF. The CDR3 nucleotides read TGCGCCAGCAGCTCTCGACAGGGGGTCCGCTACGAGCAGTACTTC.

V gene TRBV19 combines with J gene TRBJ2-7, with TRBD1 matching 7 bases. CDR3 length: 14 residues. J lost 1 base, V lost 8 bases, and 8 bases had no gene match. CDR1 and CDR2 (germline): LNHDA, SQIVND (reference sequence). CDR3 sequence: CASSTGTESYEQYF. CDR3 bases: TGTGCCAGTTCAACCGGGACAGAGTCCTACGAGCAGTACTTC.

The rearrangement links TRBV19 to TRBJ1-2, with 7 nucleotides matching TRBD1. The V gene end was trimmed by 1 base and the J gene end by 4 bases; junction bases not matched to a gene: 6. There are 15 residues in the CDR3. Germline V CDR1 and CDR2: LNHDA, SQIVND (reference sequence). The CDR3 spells CASSIGSAGGYGYTF. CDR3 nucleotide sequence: TGTGCCAGTAGTATAGGATCCGCAGGGGGCTATGGCTACACCTTC.

CDR3 region: CASRTELRDTQYF. The CDR3 bases are TGTGCCAGCAGGACAGAACTGAGGGATACGCAGTATTTT. The chain combines TRBV27 with TRBJ2-3, with TRBD1 as a possible D gene (5 bases). The germline V gene has CDR1 MNHEY and CDR2 SMNVEV (reference sequence). The CDR3 has 13 residues. V dropped 6 bases and J dropped 6 bases, with 13 bases sitting between them.

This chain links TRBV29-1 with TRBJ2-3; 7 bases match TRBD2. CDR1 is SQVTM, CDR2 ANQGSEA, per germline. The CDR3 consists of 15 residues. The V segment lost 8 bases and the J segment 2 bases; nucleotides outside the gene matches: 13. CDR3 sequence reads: CSLQAFAGVTDTQYF. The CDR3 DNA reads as TGCAGCCTCCAGGCCTTCGCGGGAGTCACAGATACGCAGTATTTT.

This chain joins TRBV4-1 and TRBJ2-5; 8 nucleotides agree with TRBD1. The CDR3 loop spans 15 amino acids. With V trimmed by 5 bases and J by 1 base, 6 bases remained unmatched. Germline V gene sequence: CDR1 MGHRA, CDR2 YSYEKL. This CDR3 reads CASSFGQGSQETQYF. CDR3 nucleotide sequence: TGCGCCAGCAGCTTTGGACAGGGATCCCAAGAGACCCAGTACTTC.

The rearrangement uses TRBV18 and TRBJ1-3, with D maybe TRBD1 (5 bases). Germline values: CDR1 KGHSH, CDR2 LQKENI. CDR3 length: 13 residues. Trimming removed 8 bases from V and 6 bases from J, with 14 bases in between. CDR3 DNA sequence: TGTGCCAGCGCGACAGATTTTGAAAACACCATATATTTT. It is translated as CASATDFENTIYF.

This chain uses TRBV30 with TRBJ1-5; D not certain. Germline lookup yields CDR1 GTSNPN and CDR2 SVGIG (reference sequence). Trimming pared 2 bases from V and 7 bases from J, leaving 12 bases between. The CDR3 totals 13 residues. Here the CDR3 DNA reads TGTGCCTGGAGTAGTTCGATAGGGCAGCCCCAGCATTTT. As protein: CAWSSSIGQPQHF.

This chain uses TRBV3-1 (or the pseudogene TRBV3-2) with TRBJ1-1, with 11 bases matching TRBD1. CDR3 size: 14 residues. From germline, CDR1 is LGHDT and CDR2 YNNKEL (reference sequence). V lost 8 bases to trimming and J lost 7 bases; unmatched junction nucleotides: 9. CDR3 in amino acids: CASGQGARMSEAFF. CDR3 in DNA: TGTGCCAGCGGACAGGGGGCGCGTATGAGTGAAGCTTTCTTT.

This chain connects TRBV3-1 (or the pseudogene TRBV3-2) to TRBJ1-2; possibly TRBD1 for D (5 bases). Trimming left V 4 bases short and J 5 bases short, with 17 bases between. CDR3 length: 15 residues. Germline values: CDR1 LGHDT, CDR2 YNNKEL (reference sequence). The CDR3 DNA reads TGTGCCAGCAGCCTTTTTGGGGGACTAGAGTATGGCTACACCTTC. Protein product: CASSLFGGLEYGYTF.

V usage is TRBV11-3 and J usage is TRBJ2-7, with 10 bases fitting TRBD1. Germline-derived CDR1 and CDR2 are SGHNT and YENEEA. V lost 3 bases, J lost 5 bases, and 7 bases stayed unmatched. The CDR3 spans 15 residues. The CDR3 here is CASSFRGDRGHEQYF. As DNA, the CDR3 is TGTGCCAGCAGCTTCCGGGGGGACAGGGGCCACGAGCAGTACTTC.

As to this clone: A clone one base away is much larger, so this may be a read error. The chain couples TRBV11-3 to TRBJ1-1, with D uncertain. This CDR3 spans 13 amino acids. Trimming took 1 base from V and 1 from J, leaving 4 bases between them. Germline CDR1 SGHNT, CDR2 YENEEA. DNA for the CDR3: TGTGCCAGCAGCTTAGGGGGGAACACTGAAGCTTTCTTT. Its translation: CASSLGGNTEAFF.

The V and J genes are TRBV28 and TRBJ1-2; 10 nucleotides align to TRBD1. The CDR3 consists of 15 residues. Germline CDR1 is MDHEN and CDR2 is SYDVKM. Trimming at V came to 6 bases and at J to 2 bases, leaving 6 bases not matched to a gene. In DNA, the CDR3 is TGTGCCAGCAGCCCTCCGGACAGGGGGAACTATGGCTACACCTTC. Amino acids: CASSPPDRGNYGYTF.

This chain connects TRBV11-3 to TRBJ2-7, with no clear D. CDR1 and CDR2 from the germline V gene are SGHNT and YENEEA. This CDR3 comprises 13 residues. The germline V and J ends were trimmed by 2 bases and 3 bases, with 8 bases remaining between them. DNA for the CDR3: TGTGCCAGCAGCTTAAGGCTCCGCTACGAGCAGTACTTC. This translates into CASSLRLRYEQYF.

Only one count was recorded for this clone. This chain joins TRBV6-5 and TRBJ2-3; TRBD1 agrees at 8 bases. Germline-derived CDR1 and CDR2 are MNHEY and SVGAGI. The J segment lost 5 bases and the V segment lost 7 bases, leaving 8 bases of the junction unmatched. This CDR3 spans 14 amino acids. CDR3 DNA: TGTGCCAGCACAGGGCAGGGGGCCGGAGATACGCAGTATTTT. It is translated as CASTGQGAGDTQYF.

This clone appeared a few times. This CDR3 reads CASSVGGGSYNEQFF. The CDR3 coding sequence is TGTGCCAGCAGCGTAGGGGGCGGCTCCTACAATGAGCAGTTCTTC. The V gene is TRBV7-9, the J gene TRBJ2-1; TRBD1 aligns across 7 bases. Germline trimming cut 5 bases from V and 0 bases from J; bases unmatched to any gene: 4. The CDR3 sequence is 15 residues long. Looked up from germline, CDR1 is SEHNR and CDR2 is FQNEAQ (reference sequence).

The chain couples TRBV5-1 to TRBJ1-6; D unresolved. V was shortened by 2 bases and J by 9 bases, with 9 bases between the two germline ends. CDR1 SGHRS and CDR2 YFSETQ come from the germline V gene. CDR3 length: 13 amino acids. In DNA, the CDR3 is TGCGCCAGCAGCTTAGAAAATCGTTCACCCCTCCACTTT. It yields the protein CASSLENRSPLHF. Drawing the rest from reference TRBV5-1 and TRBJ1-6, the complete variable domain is KAGVTQTPRYLIKTRGQQVTLSCSPISGHRSVSWYQQTPGQGLQFLFEYFSETQRNKGNFPGRFSGRQFSNSRSEMNVSTLELGDSALYLCASSLENRSPLHFGNGTRLTVT.

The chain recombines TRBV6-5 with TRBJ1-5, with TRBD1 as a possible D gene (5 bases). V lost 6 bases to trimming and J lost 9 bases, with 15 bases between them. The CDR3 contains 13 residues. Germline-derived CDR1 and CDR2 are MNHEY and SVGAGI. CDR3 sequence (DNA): TGTGCCAGCAGCGACCATCAGGGATCGCCCCAGCATTTT. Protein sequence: CASSDHQGSPQHF.

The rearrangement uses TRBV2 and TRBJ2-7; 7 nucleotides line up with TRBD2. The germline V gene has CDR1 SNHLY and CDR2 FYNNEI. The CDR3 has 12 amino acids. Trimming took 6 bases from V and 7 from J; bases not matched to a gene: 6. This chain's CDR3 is CASRRTSQEQYF. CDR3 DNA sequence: TGTGCCAGCAGGCGGACTAGTCAAGAGCAGTACTTC.

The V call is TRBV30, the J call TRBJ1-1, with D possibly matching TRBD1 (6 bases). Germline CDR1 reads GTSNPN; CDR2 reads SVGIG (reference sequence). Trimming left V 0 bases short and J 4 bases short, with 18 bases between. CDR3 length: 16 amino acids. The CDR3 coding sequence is TGTGCCTGGAGTGTACTAGGGGGGCTAGAGGGCACTGAAGCTTTCTTT. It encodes CAWSVLGGLEGTEAFF.

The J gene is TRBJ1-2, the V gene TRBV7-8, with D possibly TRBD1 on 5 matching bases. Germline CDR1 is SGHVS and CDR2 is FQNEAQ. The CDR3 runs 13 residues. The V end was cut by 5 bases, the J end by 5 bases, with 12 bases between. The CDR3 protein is CASSPGGVYGYTF. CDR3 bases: TGTGCCAGCAGCCCCGGGGGGGTATATGGCTACACCTTC.